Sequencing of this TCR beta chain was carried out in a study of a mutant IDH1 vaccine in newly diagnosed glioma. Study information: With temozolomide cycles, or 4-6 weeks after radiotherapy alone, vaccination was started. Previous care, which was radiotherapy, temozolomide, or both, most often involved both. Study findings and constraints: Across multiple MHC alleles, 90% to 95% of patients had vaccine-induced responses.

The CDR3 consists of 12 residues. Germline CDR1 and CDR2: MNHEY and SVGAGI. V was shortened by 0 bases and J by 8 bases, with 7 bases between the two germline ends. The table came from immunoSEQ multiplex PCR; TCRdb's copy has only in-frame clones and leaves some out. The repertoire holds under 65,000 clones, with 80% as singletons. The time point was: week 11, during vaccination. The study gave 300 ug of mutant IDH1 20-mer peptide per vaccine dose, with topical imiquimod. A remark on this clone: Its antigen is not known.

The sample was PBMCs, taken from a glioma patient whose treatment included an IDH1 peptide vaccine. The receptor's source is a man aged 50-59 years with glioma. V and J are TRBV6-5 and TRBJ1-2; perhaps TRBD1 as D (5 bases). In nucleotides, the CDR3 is TGTGCCAGCAGTTACTCGCGGGGGGGCTACACCTTC. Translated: CASSYSRGGYTF.